Given below is one TCR beta chain in context. Germline assignment: CDR1 MGHRA and CDR2 YSYEKL. The ends were cut back, 0 bases at V and 5 bases at J, with 11 bases in the middle. The CDR3 is made up of 16 amino acids. This record belongs to a study of blood T cell repertoires in COVID-19. Study in general: Specimens from acute and convalescent COVID-19 originated in the United States, Italy and Spain.

In the study's own analysis: Scientists estimated how many nucleated cells there were by amplifying reference gene primers. Assay: immunoSEQ multiplex PCR; the TCRdb copy retains only in-frame clones and omits some. Clonal size and the V and J genes are those of that table, whereas D and trimming came from the DNA. The repertoire has over 75,000 clones, 75% to 85% of them found once; the top ten carry 9% to 12%. Source material: peripheral blood. The TCR sequence derives from a woman in her seventies with acute or convalescent COVID-19. The V and J genes are TRBV4-1 and TRBJ1-6; D remains unclear. Here the CDR3 reads CASSQDRARNNSPLHF. The CDR3 DNA is TGCGCCAGCAGCCAAGACCGCGCGCGTAATAATTCACCCCTCCACTTT.